A selection of T cell receptor beta chains follows, all from one sample in a study of T cells after yellow fever vaccination. TCRdb re-called the 5' RACE reads through MiXCR, storing one row per CDR3 protein. The repertoire holds 200,000 to 300,000 distinct CDR3 sequences, with roughly 6.2% as singletons. The starting material was CD4+ T cells sorted from PBMCs, obtained on the day of the yellow fever booster vaccination. The receptors were gathered from a young man who received the YFV17D yellow fever vaccine. Each CDR3 is given with its conserved first and last residue. The D gene is left open where the match is weak. Size is omitted from some rows. Given values are once, few, many or a class for expanded clones.

TGTGCCAGCAGCAGTAAGCGGGAGCACCCCTACAATGAGCAGTTCTTC	CASSSKREHPYNEQFF	few	TRBV21-1	16	TRBJ2-1	NA
TGCGCCAGCAGCTTGGCGGGAAGGGGCTCCTACGAGCAGTACTTC	CASSLAGRGSYEQYF	few	TRBV5-1	15	TRBJ2-7	NA
TGCAGTACGGGGGCAGAGCAGGGACTAGCGGGCCAAGAGACCCAGTACTTC	CSTGAEQGLAGQETQYF	NA	TRBV20-1	17	TRBJ2-5	TRBD2
TGTGCCTGGATTCGCCAGAGCTATGGCTACACCTTC	CAWIRQSYGYTF	NA	TRBV30	12	TRBJ1-2	NA
TGTGCCAGCAGCCGTCAGCAGCCTACGCAGTATTTT	CASSRQQPTQYF	many	TRBV7-2	12	TRBJ2-3	NA
TGCAGCGCCCTGCTAGCGGGAGGGCAAGAGACCCAGTACTTC	CSALLAGGQETQYF	few	TRBV29-1	14	TRBJ2-5	TRBD2
TGTGCCAGCAGCACCGTGGGGGCCAACGTCCTGACTTTC	CASSTVGANVLTF	many	TRBV7-9	13	TRBJ2-6	NA
TGTGCCAGCAGCGGGTGGGCAGCGGGGAATGAGCAGTTCTTC	CASSGWAAGNEQFF	many	TRBV6-5	14	TRBJ2-1	TRBD2
TGTGCCAGCAGCTTATTTACAATATTGCGGAACCTCTACAATGAGCAGTTCTTC	CASSLFTILRNLYNEQFF	many	TRBV11-1	18	TRBJ2-1	NA
TGCAGTGCTAGAGGGGGACTAGGGGATCAAGAGACCCAGTACTTC	CSARGGLGDQETQYF	few	TRBV20-1	15	TRBJ2-5	TRBD2
TGCAGTTTTTTAGCGGGAGACTACAATGAGCAGTTCTTC	CSFLAGDYNEQFF	NA	TRBV20-1	13	TRBJ2-1	TRBD2
TGTGCCCGCCCAGCAGATACGCAGTATTTT	CARPADTQYF	few	TRBV6-5	10	TRBJ2-3	NA
TGTGCCAGCAGTTTAGCAGGGAGGGAGCAGTTCTTC	CASSLAGREQFF	many	TRBV6-2/TRBV6-3	12	TRBJ2-1	NA
TGTGCCAGCCGGACGCAGAATGACTATGGCTACACCTTC	CASRTQNDYGYTF	NA	TRBV14	13	TRBJ1-2	NA
TGTGCCACCAGCAAAACCGGGACAGTCCAAGAGACCCAGTACTTC	CATSKTGTVQETQYF	few	TRBV15	15	TRBJ2-5	TRBD1
TGCGCCAGCAGTGGGACAGGGGTGGGTGAGCAGTTCTTC	CASSGTGVGEQFF	many	TRBV10-2	13	TRBJ2-1	TRBD1
TGTGCCAGCTCACCTGGCAACGTCAGGGGCGGGAGCACTGAAGCTTTCTTT	CASSPGNVRGGSTEAFF	NA	TRBV18	17	TRBJ1-1	NA
TGCGCCAGCAGCTCCGGGCCGAGGGTATCAAGTTCACCCCTCCACTTT	CASSSGPRVSSSPLHF	many	TRBV5-1	16	TRBJ1-6	NA
TGCGCCAGCAGTGAGTCAAGTGGGCTCCGCACAGATACGCAGTATTTT	CASSESSGLRTDTQYF	few	TRBV10-1	16	TRBJ2-3	NA
TGCAGTGCTAACTCCCCACATGGGGGGGAGCAGTACTTC	CSANSPHGGEQYF	many	TRBV20-1	13	TRBJ2-7	NA
TGTGCCAGCAGCTTTGCCGGGACAGGGAGTTCAGATACGCAGTATTTT	CASSFAGTGSSDTQYF	many	TRBV5-6	16	TRBJ2-3	TRBD1
TGTGCCAGCAGCTCCGGGCAGACCATTGATCAGCCCCAGCATTTT	CASSSGQTIDQPQHF	NA	TRBV7-9	15	TRBJ1-5	NA
TGCAGTGCTAGCCAGGGCGATCAGCCCCAGCATTTT	CSASQGDQPQHF	NA	TRBV20-1	12	TRBJ1-5	NA
TGTGCCTGGAGTACCCCGCTGGGCGAGCAGTACTTC	CAWSTPLGEQYF	few	TRBV30	12	TRBJ2-7	NA
TGTGCCAGCGGCGGGACAGGGGCCTACGAGCAGTACTTC	CASGGTGAYEQYF	few	TRBV19	13	TRBJ2-7	TRBD1
TGCGCCATCAGCTCAATACAGGGGGTCACGGGAAACAATGAGCAGTTCTTC	CAISSIQGVTGNNEQFF	NA	TRBV5-1	17	TRBJ2-1	TRBD1
TGCAGTGCTAGAGGGGCACGAGGAAACGAGCAGTACTTC	CSARGARGNEQYF	NA	TRBV20-1	13	TRBJ2-7	NA
TGTGCCACCCGGGGCGAGGAGACCCAGTACTTC	CATRGEETQYF	many	TRBV7-9	11	TRBJ2-5	NA
TGCGCCAGCAGCCAACACAGGGCTGATTCACCCCTCCACTTT	CASSQHRADSPLHF	few	TRBV4-1	14	TRBJ1-6	NA
TGTGCCAGCAGCTCACATGGCTCTGGAAACACCATATATTTT	CASSSHGSGNTIYF	few	TRBV7-2	14	TRBJ1-3	NA
TGCAGTGCTACAAGGACAGGAAAGAACACTGAAGCTTTCTTT	CSATRTGKNTEAFF	many	TRBV20-1	14	TRBJ1-1	TRBD1
TGTGCCAGCAGAGAGAGGGAGGTTTCCTACGAGCAGTACTTC	CASREREVSYEQYF	many	TRBV27	14	TRBJ2-7	NA
TGCAGTGCCAGAAGGGACCTACTGCCCCAAGAGGGACTGTTTTTT	CSARRDLLPQEGLFF	NA	TRBV20-1	15	TRBJ1-4	NA
TGTGCCAGCAGTTTTGTGGTCTCCTACGAGCAGTACTTC	CASSFVVSYEQYF	NA	TRBV12-3/TRBV12-4	13	TRBJ2-7	NA
TGCAGTGCTTTACTAACTGCCCGGACAGATACGCAGTATTTT	CSALLTARTDTQYF	NA	TRBV20-1	14	TRBJ2-3	NA
TGTGCCAGCAGTTTTTGGACAGGGGTACCCGGGGAGCTGTTTTTT	CASSFWTGVPGELFF	many	TRBV6-5	15	TRBJ2-2	TRBD1
TGCGCCAGCAGCCAAGAATATTCTACCTACAATGAGCAGTTCTTC	CASSQEYSTYNEQFF	many	TRBV4-3	15	TRBJ2-1	NA
TGTGCCAGCAGCATCCTAGCGGGAGCTGTTGAGCAGTTCTTC	CASSILAGAVEQFF	many	TRBV21-1	14	TRBJ2-1	NA
TGTGCCAGCAGCCTACTTCAAACGGTGAACACCGGGGAGCTGTTTTTT	CASSLLQTVNTGELFF	few	TRBV14	16	TRBJ2-2	NA
TGCAGCGTTGAAAACCGGGACTTGATAACCTACAATGAGCAGTTCTTC	CSVENRDLITYNEQFF	many	TRBV29-1	16	TRBJ2-1	NA
TGCAGTGCCATCCGGACAGGGGGTAGGGCTAACTATGGCTACACCTTC	CSAIRTGGRANYGYTF	few	TRBV20-1	16	TRBJ1-2	TRBD1
TGTGCCAGCAGCAAGAGCACAGATACGCAGTATTTT	CASSKSTDTQYF	many	TRBV7-2	12	TRBJ2-3	NA
TGTGCCAGCAGCTCGACGGGACAGGGGTTCGAGCAGTACTTC	CASSSTGQGFEQYF	NA	TRBV7-2	14	TRBJ2-7	TRBD1
TGCAGCGTAGAGACAGGGGGCGAGACCCAGTACTTC	CSVETGGETQYF	many	TRBV29-1	12	TRBJ2-5	TRBD1
TGTGCCAGCAGTGAAGAATGGACAGGGGCTTCACCCCTCCACTTT	CASSEEWTGASPLHF	many	TRBV2	15	TRBJ1-6	TRBD1
TGTGCCATCAGTGGGGGTCTGAGACGGGACTCCTACGAGCAGTACTTC	CAISGGLRRDSYEQYF	few	TRBV10-3	16	TRBJ2-7	NA
TGTGCCAGCTCACCACCCGGCAGGAACGAGCAGTACTTC	CASSPPGRNEQYF	many	TRBV18	13	TRBJ2-7	NA
TGCAGTGCTAGTTCCCCAGGGGGGAACCAGGAGCAGTACTTC	CSASSPGGNQEQYF	few	TRBV20-1	14	TRBJ2-7	NA
TGTGCCAGCAGTTACCCCGAGCGGGGGGAGACCCAGTACTTC	CASSYPERGETQYF	many	TRBV6-5	14	TRBJ2-5	TRBD2
TGTGCCAGCAGCTTACAGGGGGCTCGGACAGATACGCAGTATTTT	CASSLQGARTDTQYF	many	TRBV7-6	15	TRBJ2-3	TRBD1
TGCAGCGTCCCGACAGGGGGCCCTGAAGCTTTCTTT	CSVPTGGPEAFF	NA	TRBV29-1	12	TRBJ1-1	TRBD1
TGCTGTGCTAGGTTTCCGGGACAGGGGATGAGCACCGGGGAGCTGTTTTTT	CCARFPGQGMSTGELFF	few	TRBV20-1	17	TRBJ2-2	TRBD1